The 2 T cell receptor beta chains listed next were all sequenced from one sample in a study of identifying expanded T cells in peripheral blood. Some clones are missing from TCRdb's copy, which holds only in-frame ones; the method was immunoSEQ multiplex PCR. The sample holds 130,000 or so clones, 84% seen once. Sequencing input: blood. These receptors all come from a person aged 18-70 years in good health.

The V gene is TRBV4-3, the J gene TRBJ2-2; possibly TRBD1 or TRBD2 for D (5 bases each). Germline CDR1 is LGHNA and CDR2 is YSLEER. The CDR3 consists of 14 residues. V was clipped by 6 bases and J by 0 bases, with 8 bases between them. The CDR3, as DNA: TGCGCCAGCAGATCGGGGCCGAACACCGGGGAGCTGTTTTTT. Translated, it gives CASRSGPNTGELFF.

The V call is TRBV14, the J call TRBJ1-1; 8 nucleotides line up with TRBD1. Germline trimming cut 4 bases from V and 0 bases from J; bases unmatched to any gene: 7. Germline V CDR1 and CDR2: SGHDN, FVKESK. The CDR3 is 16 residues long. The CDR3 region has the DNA TGTGCCAGCAGCCCCAGACAGGGGCAAGTGAACACTGAAGCTTTCTTT. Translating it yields CASSPRQGQVNTEAFF. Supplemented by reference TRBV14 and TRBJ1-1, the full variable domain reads EAGVTQFPSHSVIEKGQTVTLRCDPISGHDNLYWYRRVMGKEIKFLLHFVKESKQDESGMPNNRFLAERTGGTYSTLKVQPAELEDSGVYFCASSPRQGQVNTEAFFGQGTRLTVV.